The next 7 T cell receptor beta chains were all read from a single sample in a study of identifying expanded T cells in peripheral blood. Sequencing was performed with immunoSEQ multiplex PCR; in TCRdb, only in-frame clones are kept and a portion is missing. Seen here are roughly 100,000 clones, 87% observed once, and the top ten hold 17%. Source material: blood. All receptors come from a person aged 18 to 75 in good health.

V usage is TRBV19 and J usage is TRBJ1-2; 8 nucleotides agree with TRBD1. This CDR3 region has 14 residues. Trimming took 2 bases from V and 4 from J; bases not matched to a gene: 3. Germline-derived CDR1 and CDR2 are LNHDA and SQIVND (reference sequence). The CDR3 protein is CASSIIQGGYGYTF. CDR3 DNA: TGTGCCAGTAGTATAATACAGGGGGGCTATGGCTACACCTTC.

The CDR3 nucleotides are TGCGCCAGCAGCTTGCTAGACGACAGGACCGGGGAGCTGTTTTTT. Amino acids: CASSLLDDRTGELFF. The chain carries TRBV5-1 and TRBJ2-2, with a tentative D call TRBD1 (6 bases). The CDR3 extends over 15 amino acids. Germline V lookup: CDR1 SGHRS, CDR2 YFSETQ. V was pared by 1 base and J by 5 bases, with 12 bases between.

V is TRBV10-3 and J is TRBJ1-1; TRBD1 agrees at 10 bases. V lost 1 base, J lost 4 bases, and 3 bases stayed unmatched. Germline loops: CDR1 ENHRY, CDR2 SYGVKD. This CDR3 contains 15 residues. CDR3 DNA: TGTGCCATCAGTGAGTATTGGACAGGGGGCACTGAAGCTTTCTTT. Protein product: CAISEYWTGGTEAFF.

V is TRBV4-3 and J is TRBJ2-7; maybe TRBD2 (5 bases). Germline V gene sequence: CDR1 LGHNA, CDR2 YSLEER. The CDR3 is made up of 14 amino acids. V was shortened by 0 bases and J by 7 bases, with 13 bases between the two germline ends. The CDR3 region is CASSQDGLNAEQYF. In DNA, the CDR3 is TGCGCCAGCAGCCAAGATGGACTCAACGCAGAGCAGTACTTC.

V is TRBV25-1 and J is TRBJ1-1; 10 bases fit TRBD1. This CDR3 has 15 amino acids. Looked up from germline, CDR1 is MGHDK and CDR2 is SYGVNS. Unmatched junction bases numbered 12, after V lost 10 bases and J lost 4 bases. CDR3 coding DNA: TGTGCCACCACGGGACAGGGGTGGCTTAGCACTGAAGCTTTCTTT. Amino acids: CATTGQGWLSTEAFF.

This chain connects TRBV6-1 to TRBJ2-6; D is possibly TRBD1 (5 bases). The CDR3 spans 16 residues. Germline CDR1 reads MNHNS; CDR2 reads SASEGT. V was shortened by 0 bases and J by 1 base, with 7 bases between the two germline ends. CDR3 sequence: CASSEASGSGANVLTF. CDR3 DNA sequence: TGTGCCAGCAGTGAAGCGTCAGGGTCTGGGGCCAACGTCCTGACTTTC.

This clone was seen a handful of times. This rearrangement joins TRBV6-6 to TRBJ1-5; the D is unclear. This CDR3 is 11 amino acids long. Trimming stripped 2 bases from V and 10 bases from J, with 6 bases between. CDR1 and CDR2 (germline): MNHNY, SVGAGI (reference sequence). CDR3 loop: CASSYNTPQHF. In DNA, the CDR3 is TGTGCCAGCAGTTACAATACACCCCAGCATTTT.